This T cell receptor (beta chain) was captured by sequencing in a study of blood T cells in healthy people across ages. The CDR3 extends over 13 amino acids. Unmatched junction bases numbered 5, after V lost 6 bases and J lost 5 bases. Looked up from germline, CDR1 is SGHRS and CDR2 is YFSETQ. Primed by a sample-barcoded 5' primer and a J-beta primer mix, a second PCR proceeded for roughly 7 to 12 cycles. Every single cDNA molecule received a tag from a template-switch adaptor with 12 random nucleotides. Using its own MiXCR run on the 5' RACE reads, TCRdb lists one record per CDR3 protein. Among approximately 800,000 distinct CDR3 sequences, more than 55% were seen once, and the ten largest hold around a quarter.

The sequencing sample was made of blood. The gene calls are TRBV5-1 and TRBJ2-7; 10 bases are shared with TRBD1. The source of this sequence is a man in his forties in good health. As DNA, the CDR3 is TGCGCCAGCACGGGACAGGGGTTCAACGAGCAGTACTTC. Its translation is CASTGQGFNEQYF.